This T cell receptor (beta chain) was captured in a study of shared clonotypes between healthy human individuals. Caucasian adults living in Nashville, Tennessee, provided all samples. Germline assignment: CDR1 SGDLS and CDR2 YYNGEE. CDR3 size: 15 residues. V gave up 4 bases and J gave up 5 bases, with 19 bases separating them. Assay used: immunoSEQ multiplex PCR; TCRdb lists only in-frame clones, some missing. The sample consists of 1.6 million or so clones, roughly 96% of them appearing once. This TCR was recovered from a young man in good health. The chain combines TRBV9 with TRBJ2-7; unclear D gene. The material sequenced was naive CD4+ T cells sorted from blood. The subset here: CD45RA+ positively selected. CDR3 nucleotides: TGTGCCAGCAGCTCCCGGGCCACCCTCATGGACGAGCAGTACTTC. The encoded protein is CASSSRATLMDEQYF.